Below are 4 T cell receptor beta chains sequenced from a single sample in a study of blood T cell repertoires in COVID-19. Sequenced by immunoSEQ multiplex PCR; TCRdb stores in-frame clones only, minus some. The data show over 25,000 clones, roughly 82% seen once. Sequences were obtained from peripheral blood. The receptors were gathered from a human donor in a cohort sampled during active COVID-19.

The chain employs TRBV7-2 and TRBJ2-3; 9 nucleotides line up with TRBD2. J lost 4 bases, V lost 3 bases, and 2 bases had no gene match. The CDR3 is 14 amino acids. CDR1 is SGHTA, CDR2 FQGNSA, per germline. The CDR3 DNA is TGTGCCAGCAGCTTTAGCGGGGGCGCAGATACGCAGTATTTT. Protein product: CASSFSGGADTQYF. The full variable domain, in which reference TRBV7-2 and TRBJ2-3 provide the parts outside the CDR3, is GAGVSQSPSNKVTEKGKDVELRCDPISGHTALYWYRQSLGQGLEFLIYFQGNSAPDKSGLPSDRFSAERTGGSVSTLTIQRTQQEDSAVYLCASSFSGGADTQYFGPGTRLTVL.

In its sample, this clone was seen a few times. The chain carries TRBV7-6 and TRBJ1-3; possibly TRBD1 for D (5 bases). Trimming shortened V by 1 base and J by 1 base, and 11 bases separated the two germline ends. CDR1 is SGHVS and CDR2 is FNYEAQ in the germline V gene. The CDR3 is 16 amino acids. CDR3 sequence (DNA): TGTGCCAGCAGCTTAGTTGGAGGGGCTTCTGGAAACACCATATATTTT. Amino acids: CASSLVGGASGNTIYF.

In DNA form, the CDR3 reads TGTGCCAGCAGCTTACCGTCACTAGCGGGGGCCCGGGAGACCCAGTACTTC. As protein: CASSLPSLAGARETQYF. The chain links TRBV7-8 to TRBJ2-5; 11 positions match TRBD2. J was trimmed by 5 bases and V by 2 bases; bases with no gene match: 10. CDR3 length: 17 amino acids. Germline CDR1 is SGHVS and CDR2 is FQNEAQ.

The chain recombines TRBV29-1 with TRBJ2-4; 9 positions agree with TRBD1. Germline CDR1 and CDR2: SQVTM and ANQGSEA. The ends lost 7 bases at V and 2 bases at J; junction bases unmatched: 3. The CDR3 runs 13 residues. The CDR3 sequence is CSAQGASKNIQYF. The CDR3, as DNA: TGCAGCGCACAGGGGGCGTCCAAAAACATTCAGTACTTC. The full variable domain, rest sourced from reference TRBV29-1 and TRBJ2-4, is SAVISQKPSRDICQRGTSLTIQCQVDSQVTMMFWYRQQPGQSLTLIATANQGSEATYESGFVIDKFPISRPNLTFSTLTVSNMSPEDSSIYLCSAQGASKNIQYFGAGTRLSVL.